The rows below give T cell receptor beta chains drawn from one sample of a study of technical replicates of blood from a handful of donors. Here immunoSEQ multiplex PCR was the method, and the copy in TCRdb shows in-frame clones only, minus some. The sample records 65,000 to 85,000 clones, 96% being singletons. Sequences were obtained from T cells isolated from PBMCs. The receptors shown here come from a human donor in good health. Each CDR3 is given with its conserved first and last residue. Fields, in order: CDR3 protein, CDR3 DNA, V gene, J gene, D gene, clone size. The D gene is left open where the match is weak. Size values are once, few and many counts, or a class for expanded clones, and some rows have none.

CDR3aa: CAISTGTGTVVGDQPQHF
CDR3nt: TGTGCCATCAGCACCGGGACAGGGACGGTTGTTGGCGATCAGCCCCAGCATTTT
v_gene: TRBV10-3
j_gene: TRBJ1-5
d_gene: TRBD1
abundance: .

CDR3aa: CSVERGTGGADTQYF
CDR3nt: TGCAGCGTTGAGCGGGGGACAGGGGGCGCAGATACGCAGTATTTT
v_gene: TRBV29-1
j_gene: TRBJ2-3
d_gene: TRBD1
abundance: .

CDR3aa: CASRPGTGRVNEKLFF
CDR3nt: TGCGCCAGCAGGCCCGGGACAGGGAGAGTGAATGAAAAACTGTTTTTT
v_gene: TRBV5-1
j_gene: TRBJ1-4
d_gene: TRBD1
abundance: .

CDR3aa: CASSQEAGTNTGELFF
CDR3nt: TGCGCCAGCAGCCAAGAGGCAGGGACGAACACCGGGGAGCTGTTTTTT
v_gene: TRBV4-1
j_gene: TRBJ2-2
d_gene: .
abundance: .

CDR3aa: CASAHMGRGPYEQYF
CDR3nt: TGTGCCAGCGCCCATATGGGCAGGGGGCCATACGAGCAGTACTTC
v_gene: TRBV27
j_gene: TRBJ2-7
d_gene: TRBD1
abundance: .

CDR3aa: CASGWTSGFRFRETQYF
CDR3nt: TGTGCCAGCGGGTGGACTAGCGGGTTTCGATTTCGAGAGACCCAGTACTTC
v_gene: TRBV27
j_gene: TRBJ2-5
d_gene: TRBD2
abundance: .

CDR3aa: CASSFESFYGVGDQETQYF
CDR3nt: TGTGCCAGCAGCTTCGAAAGTTTCTATGGAGTCGGTGACCAAGAGACCCAGTACTTC
v_gene: TRBV13
j_gene: TRBJ2-5
d_gene: .
abundance: .

CDR3aa: CASSLGLIAGGSYEQYF
CDR3nt: TGTGCCAGCAGCTTAGGCCTAATAGCGGGGGGCTCCTACGAGCAGTACTTC
v_gene: TRBV13
j_gene: TRBJ2-7
d_gene: TRBD2
abundance: .

CDR3aa: CASLRVGGEKLFF
CDR3nt: TGTGCCAGCCTCCGAGTAGGGGGTGAAAAACTGTTTTTT
v_gene: TRBV11-2
j_gene: TRBJ1-4
d_gene: .
abundance: .

CDR3aa: CASKTQGTDTQYF
CDR3nt: TGTGCCAGCAAGACACAGGGGACAGATACGCAGTATTTT
v_gene: TRBV6-5
j_gene: TRBJ2-3
d_gene: TRBD1
abundance: .

CDR3aa: CASSAGGGEQFF
CDR3nt: TGTGCCAGCTCTGCGGGAGGGGGTGAGCAGTTCTTC
v_gene: TRBV6-4
j_gene: TRBJ2-1
d_gene: TRBD2
abundance: .

CDR3aa: CASLPGHRYNEQFF
CDR3nt: TGTGCCAGCCTCCCGGGACACCGATACAATGAGCAGTTCTTC
v_gene: TRBV28
j_gene: TRBJ2-1
d_gene: .
abundance: .

CDR3aa: CASSTPGQRFTDTQYF
CDR3nt: TGTGCCAGCAGCACACCGGGACAGCGATTCACAGATACGCAGTATTTT
v_gene: TRBV5-4
j_gene: TRBJ2-3
d_gene: TRBD1
abundance: .

CDR3aa: CASEGQGSYEQYF
CDR3nt: TGCGCCAGCGAAGGGCAGGGATCCTACGAGCAGTACTTC
v_gene: TRBV4-1
j_gene: TRBJ2-7
d_gene: .
abundance: once

CDR3aa: CASRQDRGSYNEQFF
CDR3nt: TGTGCCAGCAGACAGGACAGGGGATCCTACAATGAGCAGTTCTTC
v_gene: TRBV5-4
j_gene: TRBJ2-1
d_gene: TRBD1
abundance: .

CDR3aa: CASSHRGGQPQHF
CDR3nt: TGTGCCAGCAGCCACAGGGGAGGACAGCCCCAGCATTTT
v_gene: TRBV7-9
j_gene: TRBJ1-5
d_gene: TRBD1
abundance: .